These 18 T cell receptor beta chains were sequenced from one sample in a study of shared clonotypes between healthy human individuals (dated by TCRdb to between 2020 and 2021). Receptor libraries were prepared by the immunoSEQ multiplex PCR assay. TCRdb carries this immuneACCESS record with in-frame sequences only. Its versions omit some clonotypes, under half of them owing to an unresolved V gene in the studies checked, with the rest unexplained. Within this sample are 2 million to 2.5 million clones, with approximately 95% of them counted one time only. Together, the top ten hold 0.39% of the sample. The sample was naive CD4+ T cells from PBMCs. The cell subset or site label here, explained by the study, means: CD45RA+ positively selected. The receptors here all came from a man aged 18-30 years in good health. Some clones in this sample may be carry-over from other donors' samples.

The V and J genes are TRBV28 and TRBJ2-3, with D maybe TRBD2 (5 bases). The CDR3 has 17 amino acids. The V gene lost 3 bases and the J gene lost 0 bases, with 16 bases spanning the gap. The germline CDR1 and CDR2 sequences are MDHEN and SYDVKM. The CDR3 loop is CASSFPPTITSTDTQYF. As DNA, the CDR3 is TGTGCCAGCAGTTTCCCTCCGACTATAACTAGCACAGATACGCAGTATTTT.

The rearrangement uses TRBV19 and TRBJ2-5; the D is unclear. Trimming removed 3 bases from V and 3 bases from J, with 8 bases in between. The CDR3 is made up of 13 amino acids. Germline lookup yields CDR1 LNHDA and CDR2 SQIVND (reference sequence). CDR3 loop: CASSIMAEETQYF. CDR3 sequence (DNA): TGTGCCAGTAGTATCATGGCAGAAGAGACCCAGTACTTC. Complete variable domain (other parts from reference TRBV19 and TRBJ2-5): DGGITQSPKYLFRKEGQNVTLSCEQNLNHDAMYWYRQDPGQGLRLIYYSQIVNDFQKGDIAEGYSVSREKKESFPLTVTSAQKNPTAFYLCASSIMAEETQYFGPGTRLLVL.

This chain uses TRBV9 with TRBJ2-3, with TRBD2 matching 7 bases. Germline V gives CDR1 SGDLS, CDR2 YYNGEE. This CDR3 spans 19 amino acids. The trim removed 4 bases at V and 0 bases at J, leaving 17 bases unmatched. CDR3 residues: CASSPWLGGGSRSTDTQYF. For the CDR3, the DNA is TGTGCCAGCAGCCCGTGGTTGGGGGGAGGGAGCCGTAGCACAGATACGCAGTATTTT.

The V and J genes are TRBV28 and TRBJ1-3; possibly TRBD1 for D (5 bases). The CDR3 consists of 16 residues. The V and J ends lost 6 bases and 0 bases respectively, with 15 bases between them. CDR1 is MDHEN and CDR2 is SYDVKM in the germline V gene. In nucleotides, the CDR3 is TGTGCCAGCAGAGTCCCGGCAGGGAGCTCTGGAAACACCATATATTTT. This codes for CASRVPAGSSGNTIYF.

As for this clone: The sample carries other DNA sequences with the same CDR3. The rearrangement links TRBV6-6 to TRBJ1-5; D gene unclear. Germline CDR1 MNHNY, CDR2 SVGAGI (reference sequence). Deletions cut 6 bases from V and 1 base from J, with 10 bases between. This CDR3 region has 14 residues. CDR3 bases: TGTGCCAGCAGCCCCGGACCGAGCAATCAGCCCCAGCATTTT. This codes for CASSPGPSNQPQHF.

The chain has TRBV12-2 and TRBJ1-2. TRBV12-2 is a recognized pseudogene. The CDR3 covers 15 residues. CDR3 in amino acids: CASRLTPGGDYGYTF. The CDR3 DNA reads as TGTGCAAGTCGCTTAACTCCAGGAGGAGATTATGGCTACACCTTC.

The rearrangement links TRBV27 to TRBJ2-3; 7 nucleotides line up with TRBD2. J gave up 4 bases and V 2 bases, and 18 bases lay outside the gene matches. In germline, CDR1 is MNHEY, CDR2 SMNVEV (reference sequence). The CDR3 loop spans 19 amino acids. CDR3 region: CASSLNLIPGRGRADTQYF. In DNA form, the CDR3 reads TGTGCCAGCAGTTTAAATCTGATCCCAGGGAGGGGCCGGGCAGATACGCAGTATTTT.

This chain links TRBV19 with TRBJ1-5, with D possibly being TRBD1 (6 bases). V was clipped by 7 bases and J by 0 bases, with 16 bases between them. Germline V gene lookup returns CDR1 LNHDA and CDR2 SQIVND (reference sequence). This CDR3 contains 16 residues. The CDR3 nucleotides are TGTGCCAGTAATCCAGGGGCCCGTTATAGCAATCAGCCCCAGCATTTT. This sequence encodes CASNPGARYSNQPQHF. Full variable domain (rest looked up from reference TRBV19 and TRBJ1-5): DGGITQSPKYLFRKEGQNVTLSCEQNLNHDAMYWYRQDPGQGLRLIYYSQIVNDFQKGDIAEGYSVSREKKESFPLTVTSAQKNPTAFYLCASNPGARYSNQPQHFGDGTRLSIL.

This chain joins TRBV19 and TRBJ2-2; TRBD2 aligns across 14 bases. The J segment lost 4 bases and the V segment lost 5 bases, leaving 6 bases of the junction unmatched. The germline CDR1 and CDR2 sequences are LNHDA and SQIVND (reference sequence). The CDR3 has 17 amino acids. As DNA, the CDR3 is TGTGCCAGTAGTCGACTAGCGGGAGGGCCGGGCACCGGGGAGCTGTTTTTT. Encoded protein: CASSRLAGGPGTGELFF. The variable domain in full, completed from reference TRBV19 and TRBJ2-2, reads DGGITQSPKYLFRKEGQNVTLSCEQNLNHDAMYWYRQDPGQGLRLIYYSQIVNDFQKGDIAEGYSVSREKKESFPLTVTSAQKNPTAFYLCASSRLAGGPGTGELFFGEGSRLTVL.

Comments on this clone: Additional DNA sequences in this sample encode the identical CDR3. This chain uses TRBV7-3 with TRBJ2-5; D unclear. The CDR3 loop spans 13 amino acids. The germline gives CDR1 SGHTA, CDR2 FQGTGA. V gave up 1 base and J gave up 4 bases, with 7 bases separating them. The CDR3 DNA reads as TGTGCCAGCAGCTTAAGGCCCCGAGAGACCCAGTACTTC. Translating it yields CASSLRPRETQYF.

The chain carries TRBV19 and TRBJ1-2; 7 bases agree with TRBD1. V gave up 7 bases and J gave up 2 bases; unmatched junction bases: 7. This CDR3 has 14 residues. CDR1 is LNHDA and CDR2 is SQIVND in the germline V gene (reference sequence). The CDR3 DNA reads TGTGCCAGTAACCGAATGACAGGGAACTATGGCTACACCTTC. Translated, it gives CASNRMTGNYGYTF.

This chain uses TRBV27 with TRBJ2-3, with D possibly TRBD1 on 5 matching bases. CDR3 length: 13 amino acids. V was shortened by 3 bases and J by 2 bases, with 6 bases between the two germline ends. Per germline, CDR1 MNHEY and CDR2 SMNVEV (reference sequence). The CDR3 loop is CASSLTVTDTQYF. The CDR3 DNA sequence: TGTGCCAGCAGTTTGACAGTCACAGATACGCAGTATTTT.

This chain joins TRBV7-8 and TRBJ1-5, with TRBD1 as a possible D gene (6 bases). V dropped 1 base and J dropped 0 bases, with 10 bases sitting between them. CDR3 length: 16 residues. The germline V gene encodes CDR1 SGHVS and CDR2 FQNEAQ. The CDR3 here is CASSLEQGYSNQPQHF. CDR3 nucleotide sequence: TGTGCCAGCAGCTTAGAACAGGGTTATAGCAATCAGCCCCAGCATTTT. Full variable domain (missing parts from reference TRBV7-8 and TRBJ1-5): GAGVSQSPRYKVAKRGQDVALRCDPISGHVSLFWYQQALGQGPEFLTYFQNEAQLDKSGLPSDRFFAERPEGSVSTLKIQRTQQEDSAVYLCASSLEQGYSNQPQHFGDGTRLSIL.

This clone occurred once. The CDR3 nucleotides are TGTGCCAGTAGTATAAGGCAAGGTTACGAGCAGTACTTC. Protein product: CASSIRQGYEQYF. The chain joins TRBV19 to TRBJ2-7; D gene unclear. Per germline, CDR1 LNHDA and CDR2 SQIVND (reference sequence). The V gene lost 2 bases and the J gene lost 4 bases, with 9 bases spanning the gap. This CDR3 is 13 amino acids long.

The genes are TRBV5-5 and TRBJ2-7; D is possibly TRBD1 (6 bases). Trimming shortened V by 3 bases and J by 2 bases, and 9 bases separated the two germline ends. The CDR3 contains 13 residues. Germline CDR1 is SGHKS and CDR2 is YYEKEE (reference sequence). CDR3 residues: CASSSGQTYEQYF. Written as DNA, the CDR3 is TGTGCCAGCAGCTCCGGACAGACCTACGAGCAGTACTTC.

This chain links TRBV9 with TRBJ2-1; weak D call: TRBD1 (6 bases). There are 16 residues in the CDR3. Between the trimmed V and J ends, which lost 0 bases and 9 bases, there was a span of 19 bases. Germline loops: CDR1 SGDLS, CDR2 YYNGEE. The DNA of the CDR3 is TGTGCCAGCAGCGTAGGGTTGGCTAGCCAGGGGAGTGAGCAGTTCTTC. Its translation: CASSVGLASQGSEQFF. Complete variable domain (other parts from reference TRBV9 and TRBJ2-1): DSGVTQTPKHLITATGQRVTLRCSPRSGDLSVYWYQQSLDQGLQFLIQYYNGEERAKGNILERFSAQQFPDLHSELNLSSLELGDSALYFCASSVGLASQGSEQFFGPGTRLTVL.

The sample holds one count of this clone. The chain carries TRBV28 and TRBJ2-2; TRBD2 aligns across 7 bases. Trimming took 3 bases from V and 4 from J; bases not matched to a gene: 5. The CDR3 is made up of 15 amino acids. Germline CDR1 is MDHEN and CDR2 is SYDVKM. In nucleotides, the CDR3 is TGTGCCAGCAGTTTTGGGGGAGGGCTCACCGGGGAGCTGTTTTTT. Translating gives CASSFGGGLTGELFF.

The V and J genes are TRBV9 and TRBJ2-2; D perhaps matches TRBD2 (7 bases). Germline CDR1 is SGDLS and CDR2 is YYNGEE. This CDR3 has 17 amino acids. The V end lost 4 bases, the J end lost 4 bases, and 20 bases lay between the germline ends. This CDR3 is CASSPRGAGAVTGELFF. The DNA of the CDR3 is TGTGCCAGCAGCCCAAGGGGGGCGGGAGCGGTCACCGGGGAGCTGTTTTTT.